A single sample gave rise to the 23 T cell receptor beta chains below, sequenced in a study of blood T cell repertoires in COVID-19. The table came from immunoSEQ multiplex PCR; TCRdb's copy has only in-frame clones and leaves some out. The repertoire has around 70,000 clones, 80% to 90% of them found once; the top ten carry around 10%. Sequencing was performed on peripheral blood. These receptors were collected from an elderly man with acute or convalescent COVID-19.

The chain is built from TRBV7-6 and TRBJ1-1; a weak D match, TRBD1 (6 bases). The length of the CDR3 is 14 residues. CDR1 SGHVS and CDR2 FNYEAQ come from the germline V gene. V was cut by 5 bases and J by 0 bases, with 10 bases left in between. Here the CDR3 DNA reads TGTGCCAGCAGCCGCAGGGGCCTGAACACTGAAGCTTTCTTT. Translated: CASSRRGLNTEAFF.

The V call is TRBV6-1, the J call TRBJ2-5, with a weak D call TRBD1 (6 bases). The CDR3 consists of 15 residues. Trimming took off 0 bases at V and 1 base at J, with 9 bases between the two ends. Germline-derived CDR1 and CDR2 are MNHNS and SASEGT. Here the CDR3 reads CASSEAGQIQETQYF. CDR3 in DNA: TGTGCCAGCAGTGAAGCGGGACAAATCCAAGAGACCCAGTACTTC.

CDR3 in amino acids: CASPPGGDFPSDTQYF. The CDR3 nucleotides are TGTGCCAGCCCCCCTGGGGGGGACTTCCCATCCGATACGCAGTATTTT. The rearrangement uses TRBV5-8 and TRBJ2-3, with 7 bases matching TRBD2. This CDR3 contains 16 residues. The germline V gene has CDR1 SGHTS and CDR2 YDEGEE. The V and J ends lost 7 bases and 6 bases, in that order; junction bases with no gene match: 17.

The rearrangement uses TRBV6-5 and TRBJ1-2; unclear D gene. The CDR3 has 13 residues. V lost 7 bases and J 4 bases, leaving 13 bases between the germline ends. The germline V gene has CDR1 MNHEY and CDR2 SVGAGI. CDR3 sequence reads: CASTPDGVYGYTF. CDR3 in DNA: TGTGCCAGCACCCCGGATGGAGTCTATGGCTACACCTTC.

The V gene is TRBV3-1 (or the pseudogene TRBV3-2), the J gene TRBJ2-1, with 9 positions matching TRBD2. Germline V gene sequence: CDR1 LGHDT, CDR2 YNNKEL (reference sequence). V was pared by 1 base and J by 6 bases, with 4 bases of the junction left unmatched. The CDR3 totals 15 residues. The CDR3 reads CASSQGPSGVNEQFF. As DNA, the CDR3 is TGTGCCAGCAGCCAAGGGCCTAGCGGGGTCAATGAGCAGTTCTTC.

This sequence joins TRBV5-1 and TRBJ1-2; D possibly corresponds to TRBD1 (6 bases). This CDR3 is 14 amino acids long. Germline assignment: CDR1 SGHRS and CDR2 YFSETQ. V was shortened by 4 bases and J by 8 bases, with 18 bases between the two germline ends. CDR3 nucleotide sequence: TGCGCCAGCAGCATAGAACAGGGATCGTCCGGCTACACCTTC. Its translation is CASSIEQGSSGYTF.

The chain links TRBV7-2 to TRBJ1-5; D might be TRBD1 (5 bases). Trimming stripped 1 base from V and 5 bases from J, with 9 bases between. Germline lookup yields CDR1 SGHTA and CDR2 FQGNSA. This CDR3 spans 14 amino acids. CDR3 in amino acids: CASSLVIGDQPQHF. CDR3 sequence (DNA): TGTGCCAGCAGCTTAGTAATAGGGGATCAGCCCCAGCATTTT.

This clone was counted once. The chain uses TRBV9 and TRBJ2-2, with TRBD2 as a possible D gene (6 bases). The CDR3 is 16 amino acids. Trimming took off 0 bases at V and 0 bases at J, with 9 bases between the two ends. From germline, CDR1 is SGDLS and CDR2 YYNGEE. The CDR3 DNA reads TGTGCCAGCAGCGTAGGGTGGGAGGCGAACACCGGGGAGCTGTTTTTT. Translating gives CASSVGWEANTGELFF.

The CDR3 spells CASSQGLATNEQFF. The CDR3 coding sequence is TGTGCCAGCAGCCAGGGACTAGCGACGAATGAGCAGTTCTTC. This chain links TRBV7-2 with TRBJ2-1; 10 bases align to TRBD2. The CDR3 extends over 14 amino acids. Per germline, CDR1 SGHTA and CDR2 FQGNSA. The ends lost 5 bases at V and 7 bases at J; junction bases unmatched: 5.

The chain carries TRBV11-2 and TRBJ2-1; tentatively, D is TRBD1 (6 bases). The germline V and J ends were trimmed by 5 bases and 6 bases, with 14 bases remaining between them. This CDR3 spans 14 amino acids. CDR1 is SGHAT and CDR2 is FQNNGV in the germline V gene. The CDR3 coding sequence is TGTGCCAGCAGCACCACGGGACAAACCAATGAGCAGTTCTTC. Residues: CASSTTGQTNEQFF.

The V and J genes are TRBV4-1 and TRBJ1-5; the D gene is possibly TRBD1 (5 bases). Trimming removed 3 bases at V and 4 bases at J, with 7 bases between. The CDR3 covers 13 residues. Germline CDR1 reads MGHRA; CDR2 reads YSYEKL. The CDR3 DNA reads TGCGCCAGCAGCCAGGGGGGGAATCAGCCCCAGCATTTT. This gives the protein CASSQGGNQPQHF.

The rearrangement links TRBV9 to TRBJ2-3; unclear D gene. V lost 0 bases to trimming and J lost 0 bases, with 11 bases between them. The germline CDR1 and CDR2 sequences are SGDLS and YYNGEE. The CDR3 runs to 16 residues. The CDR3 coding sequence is TGTGCCAGCAGCGTAGTTGGCGGTTTTAGCACAGATACGCAGTATTTT. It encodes CASSVVGGFSTDTQYF. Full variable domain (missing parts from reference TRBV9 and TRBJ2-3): DSGVTQTPKHLITATGQRVTLRCSPRSGDLSVYWYQQSLDQGLQFLIQYYNGEERAKGNILERFSAQQFPDLHSELNLSSLELGDSALYFCASSVVGGFSTDTQYFGPGTRLTVL.

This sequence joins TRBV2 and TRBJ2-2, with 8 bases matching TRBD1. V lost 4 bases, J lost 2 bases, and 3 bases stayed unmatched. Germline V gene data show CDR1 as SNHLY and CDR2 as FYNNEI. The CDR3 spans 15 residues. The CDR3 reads CASSGGTGNTGELFF. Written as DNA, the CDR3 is TGTGCCAGCAGTGGGGGGACAGGAAACACCGGGGAGCTGTTTTTT.

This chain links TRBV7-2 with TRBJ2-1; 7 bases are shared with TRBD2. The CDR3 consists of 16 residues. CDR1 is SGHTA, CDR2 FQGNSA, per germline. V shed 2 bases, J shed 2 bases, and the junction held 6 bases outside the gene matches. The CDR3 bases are TGTGCCAGCAGCTTAAGGAGCGGGGCTACCTACAATGAGCAGTTCTTC. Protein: CASSLRSGATYNEQFF.

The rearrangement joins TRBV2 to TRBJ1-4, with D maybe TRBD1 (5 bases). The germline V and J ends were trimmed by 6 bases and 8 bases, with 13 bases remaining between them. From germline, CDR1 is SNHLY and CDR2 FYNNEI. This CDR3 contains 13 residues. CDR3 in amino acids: CASSGGGNEKLFF. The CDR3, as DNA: TGTGCCAGCAGCGGCGGGGGTAACGAAAAACTGTTTTTT.

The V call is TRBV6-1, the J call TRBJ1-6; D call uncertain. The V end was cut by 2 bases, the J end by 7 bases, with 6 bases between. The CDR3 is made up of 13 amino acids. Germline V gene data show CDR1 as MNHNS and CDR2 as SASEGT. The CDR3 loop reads CASSEFVNSPLHF. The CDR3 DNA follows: TGTGCCAGCAGTGAATTTGTAAATTCACCCCTCCACTTT.

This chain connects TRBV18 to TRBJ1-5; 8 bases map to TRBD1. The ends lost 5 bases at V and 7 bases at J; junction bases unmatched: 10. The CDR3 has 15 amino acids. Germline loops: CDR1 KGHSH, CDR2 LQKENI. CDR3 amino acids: CASSMDRADGQPQHF. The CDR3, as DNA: TGTGCCAGCTCAATGGACAGGGCGGATGGGCAGCCCCAGCATTTT.

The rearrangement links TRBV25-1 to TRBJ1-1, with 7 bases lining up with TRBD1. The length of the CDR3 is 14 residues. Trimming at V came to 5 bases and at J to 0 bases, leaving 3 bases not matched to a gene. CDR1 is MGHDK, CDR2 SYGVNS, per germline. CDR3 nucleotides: TGTGCCAGCAGTTTAGGGACAGTGAACACTGAAGCTTTCTTT. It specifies CASSLGTVNTEAFF. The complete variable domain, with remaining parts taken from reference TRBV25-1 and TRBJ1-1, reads EADIYQTPRYLVIGTGKKITLECSQTMGHDKMYWYQQDPGMELHLIHYSYGVNSTEKGDLSSESTVSRIRTEHFPLTLESARPSHTSQYLCASSLGTVNTEAFFGQGTRLTVV.

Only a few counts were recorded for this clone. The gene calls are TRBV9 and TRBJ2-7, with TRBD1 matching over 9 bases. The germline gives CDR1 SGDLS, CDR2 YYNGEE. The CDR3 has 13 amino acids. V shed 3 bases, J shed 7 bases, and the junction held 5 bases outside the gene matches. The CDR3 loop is CASSGTGGREQYF. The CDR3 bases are TGTGCCAGCAGCGGAACAGGGGGCCGGGAGCAGTACTTC.

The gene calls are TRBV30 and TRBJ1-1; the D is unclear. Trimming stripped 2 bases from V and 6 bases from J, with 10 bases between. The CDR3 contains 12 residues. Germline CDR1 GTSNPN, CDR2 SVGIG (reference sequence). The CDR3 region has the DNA TGTGCCTGGAGTCCTCGTTTCGCTGAAGCTTTCTTT. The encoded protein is CAWSPRFAEAFF.

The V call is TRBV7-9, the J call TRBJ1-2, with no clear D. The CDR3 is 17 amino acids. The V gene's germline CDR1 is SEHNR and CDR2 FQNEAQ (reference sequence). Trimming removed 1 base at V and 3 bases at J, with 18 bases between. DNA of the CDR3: TGTGCCAGCAGCTTAGGGGAGGGAGCCCAACGGCACTATGGCTACACCTTC. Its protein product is CASSLGEGAQRHYGYTF.

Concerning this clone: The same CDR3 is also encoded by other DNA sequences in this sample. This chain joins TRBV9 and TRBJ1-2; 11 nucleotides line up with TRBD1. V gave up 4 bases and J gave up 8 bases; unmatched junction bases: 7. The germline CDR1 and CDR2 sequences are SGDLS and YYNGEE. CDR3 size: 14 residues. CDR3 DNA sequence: TGTGCCAGCAGCCTCGGACAGGGGGCTGGAGGCTACACCTTC. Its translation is CASSLGQGAGGYTF.

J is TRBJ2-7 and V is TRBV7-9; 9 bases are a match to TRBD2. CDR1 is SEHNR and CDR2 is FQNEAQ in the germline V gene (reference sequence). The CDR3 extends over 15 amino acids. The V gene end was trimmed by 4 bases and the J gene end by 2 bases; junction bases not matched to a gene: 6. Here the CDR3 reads CASSSLAGDPYEQYF. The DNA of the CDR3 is TGTGCCAGCAGCTCCTTAGCGGGAGACCCCTACGAGCAGTACTTC. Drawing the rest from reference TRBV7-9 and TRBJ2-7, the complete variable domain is DTGVSQNPRHKITKRGQNVTFRCDPISEHNRLYWYRQTLGQGPEFLTYFQNEAQLEKSRLLSDRFSAERPKGSFSTLEIQRTEQGDSAMYLCASSSLAGDPYEQYFGPGTRLTVT.